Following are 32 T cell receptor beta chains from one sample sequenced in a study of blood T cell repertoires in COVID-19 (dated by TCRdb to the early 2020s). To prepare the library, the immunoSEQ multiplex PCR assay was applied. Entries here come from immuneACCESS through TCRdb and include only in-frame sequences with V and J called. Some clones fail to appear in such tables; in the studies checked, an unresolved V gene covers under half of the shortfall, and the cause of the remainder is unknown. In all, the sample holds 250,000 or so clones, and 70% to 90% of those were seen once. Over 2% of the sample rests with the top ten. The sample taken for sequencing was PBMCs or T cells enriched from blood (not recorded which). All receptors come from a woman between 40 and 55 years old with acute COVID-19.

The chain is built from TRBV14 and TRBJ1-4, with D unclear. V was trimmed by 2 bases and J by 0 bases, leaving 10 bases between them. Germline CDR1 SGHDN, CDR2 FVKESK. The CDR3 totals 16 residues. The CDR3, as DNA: TGTGCCAGCAGCCAATGGGCACCCGCAACTAATGAAAAACTGTTTTTT. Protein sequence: CASSQWAPATNEKLFF.

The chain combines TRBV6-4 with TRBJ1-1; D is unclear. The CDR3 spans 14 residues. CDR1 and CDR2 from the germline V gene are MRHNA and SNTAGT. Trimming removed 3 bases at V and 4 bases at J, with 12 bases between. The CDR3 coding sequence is TGTGCCAGCAGTGAAGCGGGAATCGGCACTGAAGCTTTCTTT. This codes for CASSEAGIGTEAFF.

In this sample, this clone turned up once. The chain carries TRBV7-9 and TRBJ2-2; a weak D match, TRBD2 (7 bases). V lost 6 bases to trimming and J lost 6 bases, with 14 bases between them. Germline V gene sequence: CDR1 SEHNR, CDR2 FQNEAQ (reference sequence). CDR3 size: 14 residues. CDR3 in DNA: TGTGCCAGCAGTAGGGGGGGCGTCGCCGGGGAGCTGTTTTTT. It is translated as CASSRGGVAGELFF. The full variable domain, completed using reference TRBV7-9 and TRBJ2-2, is DTGVSQNPRHKITKRGQNVTFRCDPISEHNRLYWYRQTLGQGPEFLTYFQNEAQLEKSRLLSDRFSAERPKGSFSTLEIQRTEQGDSAMYLCASSRGGVAGELFFGEGSRLTVL.

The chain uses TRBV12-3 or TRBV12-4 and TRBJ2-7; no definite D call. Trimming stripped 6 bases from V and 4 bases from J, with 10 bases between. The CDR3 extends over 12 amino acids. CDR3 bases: TGTGCCAGCAGCCCTGTTCCGTACGAGCAGTACTTC. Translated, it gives CASSPVPYEQYF.

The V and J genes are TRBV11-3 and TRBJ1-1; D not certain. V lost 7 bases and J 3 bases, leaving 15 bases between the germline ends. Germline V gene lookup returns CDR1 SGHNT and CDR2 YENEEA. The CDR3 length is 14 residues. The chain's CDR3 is CASKRMGTDTEAFF. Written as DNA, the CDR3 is TGTGCCAGCAAAAGGATGGGCACAGACACTGAAGCTTTCTTT.

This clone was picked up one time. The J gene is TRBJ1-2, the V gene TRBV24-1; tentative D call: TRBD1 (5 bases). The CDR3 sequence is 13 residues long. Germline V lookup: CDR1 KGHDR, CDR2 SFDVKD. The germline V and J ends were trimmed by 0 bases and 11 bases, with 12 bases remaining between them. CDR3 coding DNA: TGTGCCACCAGTGATTTGGCCGCGGGGCGGTACACCTTC. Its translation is CATSDLAAGRYTF.

The CDR3 is CASSPNLVHEQFF. The CDR3 region has the DNA TGTGCCAGCTCACCCAACTTGGTCCATGAGCAGTTCTTC. The chain recombines TRBV18 with TRBJ2-1; D unclear. This CDR3 has 13 amino acids. The germline CDR1 and CDR2 sequences are KGHSH and LQKENI. The V end lost 3 bases, the J end lost 8 bases, and 11 bases lay between the germline ends.

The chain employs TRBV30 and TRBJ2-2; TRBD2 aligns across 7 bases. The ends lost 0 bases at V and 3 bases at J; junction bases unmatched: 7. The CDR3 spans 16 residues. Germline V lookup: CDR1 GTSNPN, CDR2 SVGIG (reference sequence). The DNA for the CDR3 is TGTGCCTGGAGTGTATTAGGCGGGAGAGACACCGGGGAGCTGTTTTTT. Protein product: CAWSVLGGRDTGELFF.

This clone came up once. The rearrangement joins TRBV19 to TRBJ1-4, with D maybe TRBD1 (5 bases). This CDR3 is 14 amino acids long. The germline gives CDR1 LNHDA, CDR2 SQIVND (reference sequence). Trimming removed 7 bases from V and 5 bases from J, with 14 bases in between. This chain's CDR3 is CASTRRTLNEKLFF. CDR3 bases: TGTGCCAGTACGAGAAGGACACTAAATGAAAAACTGTTTTTT.

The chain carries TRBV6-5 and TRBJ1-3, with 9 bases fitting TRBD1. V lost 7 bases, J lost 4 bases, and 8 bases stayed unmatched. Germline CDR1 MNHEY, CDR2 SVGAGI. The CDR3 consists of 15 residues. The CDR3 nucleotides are TGTGCCAGCAAACCGGGACAGGGTATGGGAAACACCATATATTTT. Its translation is CASKPGQGMGNTIYF.

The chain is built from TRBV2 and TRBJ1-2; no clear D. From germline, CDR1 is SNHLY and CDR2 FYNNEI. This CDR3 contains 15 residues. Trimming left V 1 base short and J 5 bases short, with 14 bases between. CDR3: CASSEGPYGRYGYTF. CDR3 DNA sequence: TGTGCCAGCAGTGAAGGTCCCTACGGTCGTTATGGCTACACCTTC.

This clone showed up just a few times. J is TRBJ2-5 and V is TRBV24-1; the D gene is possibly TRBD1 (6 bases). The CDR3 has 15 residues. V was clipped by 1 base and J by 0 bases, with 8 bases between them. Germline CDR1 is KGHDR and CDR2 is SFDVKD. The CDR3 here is CATSDLNRDQETQYF. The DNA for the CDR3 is TGTGCCACCAGTGATTTAAACAGGGACCAAGAGACCCAGTACTTC.

The CDR3 protein is CASSLSGADTQYF. The CDR3 DNA is TGTGCCAGCAGCTTATCGGGAGCAGATACGCAGTATTTT. The J gene is TRBJ2-3, the V gene TRBV7-8; weak D call: TRBD2 (6 bases). The V end was cut by 2 bases, the J end by 4 bases, with 7 bases between. Germline CDR1 and CDR2: SGHVS and FQNEAQ. The CDR3 length is 13 residues.

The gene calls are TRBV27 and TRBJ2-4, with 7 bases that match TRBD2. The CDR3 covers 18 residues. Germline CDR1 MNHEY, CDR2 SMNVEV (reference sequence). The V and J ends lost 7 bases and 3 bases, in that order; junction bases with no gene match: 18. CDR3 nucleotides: TGTGCCAGCACCCTCTCGGGGGAGGGGAGGGTTGACAAAAACATTCAGTACTTC. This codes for CASTLSGEGRVDKNIQYF.

The CDR3 DNA sequence: TGTGCCAGCAGCTCCAAACCGACAGAGTTATCTGGAAACACCATATATTTT. It encodes CASSSKPTELSGNTIYF. This chain links TRBV5-5 with TRBJ1-3, with D possibly being TRBD1 (5 bases). The CDR3 spans 17 residues. Germline CDR1 SGHKS, CDR2 YYEKEE (reference sequence). V was cut by 3 bases and J by 1 base, with 17 bases left in between.

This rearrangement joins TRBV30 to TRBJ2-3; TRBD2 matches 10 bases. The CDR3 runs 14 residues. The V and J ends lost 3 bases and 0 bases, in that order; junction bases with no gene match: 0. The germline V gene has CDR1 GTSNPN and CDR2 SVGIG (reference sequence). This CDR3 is CAWRLAGSTDTQYF. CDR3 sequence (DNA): TGTGCCTGGAGACTAGCGGGAAGCACAGATACGCAGTATTTT.

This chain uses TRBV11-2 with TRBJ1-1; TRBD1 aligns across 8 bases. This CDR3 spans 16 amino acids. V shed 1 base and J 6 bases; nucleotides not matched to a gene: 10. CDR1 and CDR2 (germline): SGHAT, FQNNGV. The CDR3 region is CASSLALGRGQSEAFF. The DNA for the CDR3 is TGTGCCAGCAGCTTAGCTTTGGGCAGGGGGCAATCTGAAGCTTTCTTT.

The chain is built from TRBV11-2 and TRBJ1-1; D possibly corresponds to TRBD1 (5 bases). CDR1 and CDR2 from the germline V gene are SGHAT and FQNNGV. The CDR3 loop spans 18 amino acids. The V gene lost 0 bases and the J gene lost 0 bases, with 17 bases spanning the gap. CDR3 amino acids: CASSLDPPDLGLNTEAFF. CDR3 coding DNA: TGTGCCAGCAGCTTAGATCCGCCCGACTTGGGGCTGAACACTGAAGCTTTCTTT.

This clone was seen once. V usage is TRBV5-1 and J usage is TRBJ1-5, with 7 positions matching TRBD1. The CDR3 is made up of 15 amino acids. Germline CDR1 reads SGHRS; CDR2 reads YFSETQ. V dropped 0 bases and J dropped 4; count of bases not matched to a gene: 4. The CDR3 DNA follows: TGCGCCAGCAGCTTGGACGGGACAGCGAATCAGCCCCAGCATTTT. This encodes CASSLDGTANQPQHF.

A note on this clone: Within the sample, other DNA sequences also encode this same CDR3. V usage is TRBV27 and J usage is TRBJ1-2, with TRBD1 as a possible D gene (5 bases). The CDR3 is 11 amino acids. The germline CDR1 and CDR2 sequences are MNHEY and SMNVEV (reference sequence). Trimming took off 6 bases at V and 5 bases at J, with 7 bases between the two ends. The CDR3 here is CASSRGYGYTF. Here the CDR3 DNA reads TGTGCCAGCAGCCGGGGGTATGGCTACACCTTC.

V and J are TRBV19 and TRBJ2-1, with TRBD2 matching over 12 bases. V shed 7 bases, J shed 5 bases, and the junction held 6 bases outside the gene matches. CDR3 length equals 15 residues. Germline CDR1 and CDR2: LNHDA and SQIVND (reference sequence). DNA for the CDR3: TGTGCCAGTACCCGGACTAGCGGGGTCAACAATGAGCAGTTCTTC. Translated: CASTRTSGVNNEQFF.

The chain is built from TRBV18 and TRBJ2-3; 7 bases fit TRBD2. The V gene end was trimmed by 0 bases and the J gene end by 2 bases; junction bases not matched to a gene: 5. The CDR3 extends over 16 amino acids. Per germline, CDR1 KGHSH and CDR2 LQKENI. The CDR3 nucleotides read TGTGCCAGCTCACCACCGGGCCGGGGGGTCACAGATACGCAGTATTTT. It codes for CASSPPGRGVTDTQYF.

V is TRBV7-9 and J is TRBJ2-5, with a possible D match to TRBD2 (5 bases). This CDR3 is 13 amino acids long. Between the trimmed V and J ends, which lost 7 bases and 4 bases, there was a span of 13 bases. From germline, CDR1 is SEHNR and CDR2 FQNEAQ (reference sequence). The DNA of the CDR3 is TGTGCCAGCAACCCCTCTGGAGGAGAGACCCAGTACTTC. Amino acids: CASNPSGGETQYF.

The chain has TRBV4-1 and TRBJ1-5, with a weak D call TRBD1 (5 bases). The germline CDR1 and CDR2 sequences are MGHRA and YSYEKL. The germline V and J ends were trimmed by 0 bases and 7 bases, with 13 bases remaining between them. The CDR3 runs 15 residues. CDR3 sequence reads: CASSQDIGVWQPQHF. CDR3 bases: TGCGCCAGCAGCCAAGATATAGGGGTTTGGCAGCCCCAGCATTTT.

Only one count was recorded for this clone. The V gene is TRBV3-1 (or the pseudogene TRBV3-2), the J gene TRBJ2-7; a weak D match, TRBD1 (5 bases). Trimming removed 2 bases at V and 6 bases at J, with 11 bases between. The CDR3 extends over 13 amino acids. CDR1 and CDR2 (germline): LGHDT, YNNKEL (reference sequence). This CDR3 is CASSQRGKSEQYV. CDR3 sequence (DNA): TGTGCCAGCAGCCAAAGGGGTAAGAGCGAGCAGTACGTC.

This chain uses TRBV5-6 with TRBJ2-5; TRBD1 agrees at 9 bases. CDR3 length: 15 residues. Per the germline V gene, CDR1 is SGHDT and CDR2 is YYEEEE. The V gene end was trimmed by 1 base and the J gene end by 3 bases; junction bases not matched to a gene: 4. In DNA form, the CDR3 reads TGTGCCAGCAGCTTGTATTGGGACAGGGAAGAGACCCAGTACTTC. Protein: CASSLYWDREETQYF.

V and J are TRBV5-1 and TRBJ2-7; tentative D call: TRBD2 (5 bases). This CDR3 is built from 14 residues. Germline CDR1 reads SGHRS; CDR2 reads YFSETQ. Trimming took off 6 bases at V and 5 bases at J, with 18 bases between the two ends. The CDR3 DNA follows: TGCGCCAGCACCCCCTCGGGGTCTCAGGACGAGCAGTACTTC. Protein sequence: CASTPSGSQDEQYF.

CDR3 sequence (DNA): TGCGCCAGCAGCTTGGAGGGACAGGGGAACACCGGGGAGCTGTTTTTT. Its translation: CASSLEGQGNTGELFF. The chain recombines TRBV5-1 with TRBJ2-2; 9 positions agree with TRBD1. CDR1 SGHRS and CDR2 YFSETQ come from the germline V gene. J lost 1 base, V lost 0 bases, and 1 base had no gene match. The CDR3 covers 16 residues.

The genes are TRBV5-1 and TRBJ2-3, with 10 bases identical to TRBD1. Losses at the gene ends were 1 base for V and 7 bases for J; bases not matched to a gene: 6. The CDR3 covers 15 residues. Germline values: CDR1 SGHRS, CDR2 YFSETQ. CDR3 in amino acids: CASSLMGTGENTQYF. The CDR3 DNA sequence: TGCGCCAGCAGCTTGATGGGGACAGGGGAGAATACGCAGTATTTT.

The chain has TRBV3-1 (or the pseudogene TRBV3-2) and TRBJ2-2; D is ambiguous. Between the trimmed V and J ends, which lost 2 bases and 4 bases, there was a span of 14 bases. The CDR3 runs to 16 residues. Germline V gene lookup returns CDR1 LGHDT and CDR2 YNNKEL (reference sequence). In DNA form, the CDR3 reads TGTGCCAGCAGCCAATCCCCGGGTGCTTCCACCGGGGAGCTGTTTTTT. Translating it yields CASSQSPGASTGELFF.

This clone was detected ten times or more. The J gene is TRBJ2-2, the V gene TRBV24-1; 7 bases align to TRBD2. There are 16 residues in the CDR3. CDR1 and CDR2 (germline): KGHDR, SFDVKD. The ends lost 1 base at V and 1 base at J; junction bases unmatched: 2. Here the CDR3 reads CATSDFAGVNTGELFF. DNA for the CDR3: TGTGCCACCAGTGATTTTGCGGGAGTGAACACCGGGGAGCTGTTTTTT.

This CDR3 reads CATSQGTGYGYTF. The CDR3 coding sequence is TGTGCCACCAGTCAGGGGACAGGCTATGGCTACACCTTC. V is TRBV24-1 and J is TRBJ1-2, with 8 bases matching TRBD1. This CDR3 has 13 residues. The germline V gene encodes CDR1 KGHDR and CDR2 SFDVKD. V trimming: 6 bases; J trimming: 4 bases; junction bases outside the gene matches: 3.